The 5 T cell receptor beta chains reported below all come from one sample, sequenced in a study of blood T cell repertoires in COVID-19. Libraries were prepared by immunoSEQ multiplex PCR; TCRdb keeps only in-frame clonotypes and omits some of them. The sample has roughly 41,000 clones; around 86% are singletons. What was sequenced was peripheral blood. All receptors derive from a human donor in a cohort sampled during active COVID-19.

The chain employs TRBV12-3 or TRBV12-4 and TRBJ1-2; 9 positions match TRBD1. J lost 8 bases, V lost 6 bases, and 4 bases had no gene match. The CDR3 runs to 12 residues. The CDR3: CASSAGTGGYTF. CDR3 DNA: TGTGCCAGCAGCGCCGGGACAGGGGGCTACACCTTC.

The rearrangement uses TRBV9 and TRBJ1-2, with a possible D match to TRBD1 (5 bases). The germline V gene encodes CDR1 SGDLS and CDR2 YYNGEE. The V gene lost 3 bases and the J gene lost 8 bases, with 14 bases spanning the gap. The CDR3 contains 13 residues. Here the CDR3 DNA reads TGTGCCAGCAGCGCTACGGGACTCGGAGGCTACACCTTC. It is translated as CASSATGLGGYTF.

This chain uses TRBV9 with TRBJ2-7, with a tentative D call TRBD1 (6 bases). V was shortened by 0 bases and J by 5 bases, with 12 bases between the two germline ends. The CDR3 is 14 amino acids. Germline loops: CDR1 SGDLS, CDR2 YYNGEE. The CDR3 bases are TGTGCCAGCAGCGTAGGAACCACAGGGAACGAGCAGTACTTC. Translated, it gives CASSVGTTGNEQYF.

The chain combines TRBV11-2 with TRBJ1-2; the D gene is possibly TRBD1 (6 bases). CDR1 SGHAT and CDR2 FQNNGV come from the germline V gene. Between the trimmed V and J ends, which lost 5 bases and 2 bases, there was a span of 15 bases. The CDR3 covers 15 residues. CDR3 DNA sequence: TGTGCCAGCAGCCCCTTTCTGGGGACAAACTATGGCTACACCTTC. Its protein is CASSPFLGTNYGYTF.

This clone appeared a few times. The chain couples TRBV7-6 to TRBJ1-1; possible D gene TRBD1, 5 bases. CDR1 is SGHVS, CDR2 FNYEAQ, per germline. The CDR3 contains 16 residues. V dropped 4 bases and J dropped 3 bases, with 18 bases sitting between them. The CDR3 DNA reads TGTGCCAGCAGCTGGGGAGGTGGAGACAGTCACACTGAAGCTTTCTTT. The encoded protein is CASSWGGGDSHTEAFF.